This T cell receptor (beta chain) is drawn from a study of cytomegalovirus exposure and HLA in healthy donors. Study background: The same platform as the roughly 670 first-cohort repertoires was used for the 120 validation repertoires, a later analysis reported.

This clone appeared once. Its antigen is undetermined. The trim removed 6 bases at V and 6 bases at J, leaving 5 bases unmatched. Germline loops: CDR1 SEHNR, CDR2 FQNEAQ (reference sequence). The CDR3 covers 15 residues. Here immunoSEQ multiplex PCR was the method, and the copy in TCRdb shows in-frame clones only, minus some. The repertoire holds about 130,000 clones, with about nine tenths as singletons. Whole-study results and caveats: Most TCR sequences proved rare, with some public TCRs found in many donors. The CMV antigen specificity of a few CMV-associated chains was confirmed through in vitro analysis. Cytomegalovirus-associated TCR beta chains were listed, numbering approximately 150.

This sequence joins TRBV7-9 and TRBJ2-2, with 12 bases aligning to TRBD2. The specimen was PBMCs. The source of this sequence is a man aged 25-45 years in good health and CMV-seronegative. CDR3: CASRTSGRSAGELFF. The CDR3 DNA is TGTGCCAGCAGGACTAGCGGGAGATCGGCCGGGGAGCTGTTTTTT.